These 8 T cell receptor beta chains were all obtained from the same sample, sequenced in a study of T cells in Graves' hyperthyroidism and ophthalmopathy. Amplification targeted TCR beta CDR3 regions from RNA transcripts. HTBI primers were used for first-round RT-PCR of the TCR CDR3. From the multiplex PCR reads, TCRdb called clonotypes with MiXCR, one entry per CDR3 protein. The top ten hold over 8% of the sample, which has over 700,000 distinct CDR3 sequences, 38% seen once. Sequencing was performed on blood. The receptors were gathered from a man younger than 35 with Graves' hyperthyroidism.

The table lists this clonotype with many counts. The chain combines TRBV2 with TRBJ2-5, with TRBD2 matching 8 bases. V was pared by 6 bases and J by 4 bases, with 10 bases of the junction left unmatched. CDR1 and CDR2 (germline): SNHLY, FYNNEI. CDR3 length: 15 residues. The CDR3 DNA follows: TGTGCCAGCAGCCTCACTTTTCGGGGGGGAGAGACCCAGTACTTC. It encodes CASSLTFRGGETQYF.

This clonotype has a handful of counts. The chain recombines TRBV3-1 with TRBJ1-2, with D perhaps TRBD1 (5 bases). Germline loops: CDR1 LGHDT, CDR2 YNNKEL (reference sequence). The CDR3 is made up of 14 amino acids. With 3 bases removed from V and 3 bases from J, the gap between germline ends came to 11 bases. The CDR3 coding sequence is TGTGCCAGCAGCCAGCCCGGGACCTACTATGGCTACACCTTC. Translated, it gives CASSQPGTYYGYTF.

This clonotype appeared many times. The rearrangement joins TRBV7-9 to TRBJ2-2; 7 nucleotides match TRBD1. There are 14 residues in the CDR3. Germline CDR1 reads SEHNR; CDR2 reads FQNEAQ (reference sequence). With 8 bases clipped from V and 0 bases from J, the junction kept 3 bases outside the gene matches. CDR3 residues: CASPGQSNTGELFF. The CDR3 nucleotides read TGTGCCAGCCCGGGACAGTCGAACACCGGGGAGCTGTTTTTT.

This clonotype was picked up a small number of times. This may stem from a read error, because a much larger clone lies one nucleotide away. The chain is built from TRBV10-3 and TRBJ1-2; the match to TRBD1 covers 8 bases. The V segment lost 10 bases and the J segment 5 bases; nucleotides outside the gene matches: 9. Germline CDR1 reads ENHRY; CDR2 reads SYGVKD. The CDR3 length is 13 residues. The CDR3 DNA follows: TGTGCCAGCAGCACGACAGGGGAGTATGGCTACACCTTC. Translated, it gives CASSTTGEYGYTF.

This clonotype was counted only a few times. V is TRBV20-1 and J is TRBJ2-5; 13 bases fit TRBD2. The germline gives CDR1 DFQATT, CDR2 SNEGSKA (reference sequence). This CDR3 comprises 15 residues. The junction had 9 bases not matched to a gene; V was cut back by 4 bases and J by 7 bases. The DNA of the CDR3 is TGCAGTGCTACAGGGACTAGCGGGATCCTGGCGACCCAGTACTTC. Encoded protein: CSATGTSGILATQYF.

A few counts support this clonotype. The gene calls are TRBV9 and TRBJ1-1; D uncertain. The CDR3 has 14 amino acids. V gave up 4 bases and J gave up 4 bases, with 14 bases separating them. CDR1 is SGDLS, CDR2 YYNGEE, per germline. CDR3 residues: CASSRSAQITEAFF. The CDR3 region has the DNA TGTGCCAGCAGCCGTTCAGCACAAATCACTGAAGCTTTCTTT.

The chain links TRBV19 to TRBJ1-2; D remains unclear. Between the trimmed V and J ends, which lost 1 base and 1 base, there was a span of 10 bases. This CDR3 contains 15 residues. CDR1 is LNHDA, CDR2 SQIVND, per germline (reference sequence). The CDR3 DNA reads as TGTGCCAGTAGTATAGGGGCGGACGGTAACTATGGCTACACCTTC. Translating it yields CASSIGADGNYGYTF.

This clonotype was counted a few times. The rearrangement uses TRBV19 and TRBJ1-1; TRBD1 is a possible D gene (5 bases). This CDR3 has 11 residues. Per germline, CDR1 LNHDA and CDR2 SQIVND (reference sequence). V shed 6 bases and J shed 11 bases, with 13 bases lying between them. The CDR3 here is CASSQAWDAFF. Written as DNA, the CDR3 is TGTGCCAGTAGCCAGGCATGGGACGCTTTCTTT.